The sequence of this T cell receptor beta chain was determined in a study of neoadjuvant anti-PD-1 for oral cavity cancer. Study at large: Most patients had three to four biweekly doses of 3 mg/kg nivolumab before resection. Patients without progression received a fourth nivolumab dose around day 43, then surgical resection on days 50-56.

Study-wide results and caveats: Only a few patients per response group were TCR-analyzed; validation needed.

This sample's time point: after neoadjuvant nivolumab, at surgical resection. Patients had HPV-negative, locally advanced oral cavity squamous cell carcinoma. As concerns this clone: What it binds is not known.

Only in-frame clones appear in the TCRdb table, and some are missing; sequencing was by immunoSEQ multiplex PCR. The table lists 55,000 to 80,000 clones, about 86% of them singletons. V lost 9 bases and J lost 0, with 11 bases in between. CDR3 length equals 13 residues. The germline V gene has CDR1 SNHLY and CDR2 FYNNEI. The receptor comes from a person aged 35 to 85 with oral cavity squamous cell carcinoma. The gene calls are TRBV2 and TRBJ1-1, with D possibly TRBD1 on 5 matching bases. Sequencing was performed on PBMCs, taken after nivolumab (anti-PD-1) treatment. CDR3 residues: CASWGTVNTEAFF. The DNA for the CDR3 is TGTGCCAGTTGGGGGACCGTGAACACTGAAGCTTTCTTT. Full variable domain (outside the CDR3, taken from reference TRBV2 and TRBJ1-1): EPEVTQTPSHQVTQMGQEVILRCVPISNHLYFYWYRQILGQKVEFLVSFYNNEISEKSEIFDDQFSVERPDGSNFTLKIRSTKLEDSAMYFCASWGTVNTEAFFGQGTRLTVV.